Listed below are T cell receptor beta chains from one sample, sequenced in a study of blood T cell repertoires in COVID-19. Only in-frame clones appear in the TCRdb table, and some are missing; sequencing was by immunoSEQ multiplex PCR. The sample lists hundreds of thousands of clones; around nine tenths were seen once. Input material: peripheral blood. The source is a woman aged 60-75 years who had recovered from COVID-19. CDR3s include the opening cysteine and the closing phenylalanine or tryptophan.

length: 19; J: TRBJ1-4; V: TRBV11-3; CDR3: CASTIRAYRGYATNEKLFF
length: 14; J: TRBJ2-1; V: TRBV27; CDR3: CASRRAEAYNEQFF
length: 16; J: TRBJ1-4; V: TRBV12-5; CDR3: CASGLEPDSLNEKLFF
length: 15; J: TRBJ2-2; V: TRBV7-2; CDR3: CASSLRAGEIGELFF
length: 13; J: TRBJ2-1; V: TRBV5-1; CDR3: CASSADSYNEQFF
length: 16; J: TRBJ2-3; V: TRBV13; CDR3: CASSSLRGGGTDTQYF
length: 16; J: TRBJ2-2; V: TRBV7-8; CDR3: CASSQGGQGNTGELFF
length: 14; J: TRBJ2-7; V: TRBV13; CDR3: CASSTGQGFYEQYF
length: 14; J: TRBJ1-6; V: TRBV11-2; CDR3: CASRLGQGPSPLHF
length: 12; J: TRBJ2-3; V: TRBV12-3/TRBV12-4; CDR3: CASSLSTDTQYF
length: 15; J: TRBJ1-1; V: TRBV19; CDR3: CASGPNPDRVTEAFF
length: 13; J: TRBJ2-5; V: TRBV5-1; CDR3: CASSPDSLETQYF
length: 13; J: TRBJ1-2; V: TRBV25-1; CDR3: CASSEYGGDGYTF
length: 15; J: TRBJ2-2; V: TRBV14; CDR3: CASSQGTGNTGELFF
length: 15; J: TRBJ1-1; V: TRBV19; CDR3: CASSIPGRRNTEAFF
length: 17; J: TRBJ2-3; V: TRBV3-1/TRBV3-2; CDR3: CASSPRTVTESTDTQYF
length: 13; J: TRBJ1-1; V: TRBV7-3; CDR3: CASSYQGDTEAFF
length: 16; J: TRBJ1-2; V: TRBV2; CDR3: CASSPPGGVANYGYTF
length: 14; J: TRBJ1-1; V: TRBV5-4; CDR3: CASSSQSRDSKAFF
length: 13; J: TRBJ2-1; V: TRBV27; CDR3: CASSPPVYNEQFF
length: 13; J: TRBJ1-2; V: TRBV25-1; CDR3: CASSSSHNYGYTF
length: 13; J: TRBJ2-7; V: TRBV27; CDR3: CASRANDRVEQYF
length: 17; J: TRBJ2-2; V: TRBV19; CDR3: CASSNQYTGGASGELFF
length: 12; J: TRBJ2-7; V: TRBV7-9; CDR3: CASSLIGQSQYF
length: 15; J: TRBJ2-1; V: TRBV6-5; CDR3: CASSRRHTSYNEQFF
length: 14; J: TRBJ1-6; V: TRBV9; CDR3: CASSVGQHNSPLHF
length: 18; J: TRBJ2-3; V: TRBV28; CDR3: CASSFDSGGAGGTDTQYF
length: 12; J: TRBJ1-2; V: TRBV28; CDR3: CASSTNRDGYTF
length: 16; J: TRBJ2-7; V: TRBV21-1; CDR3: CATSPLGAAVIYEQYF
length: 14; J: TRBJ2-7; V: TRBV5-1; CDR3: CASSTLTGPYEQYF
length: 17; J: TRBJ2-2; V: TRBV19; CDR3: CASSPPGYWAGTGELFF
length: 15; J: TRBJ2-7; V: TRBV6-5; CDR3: CASKFEAGLRNEQYF
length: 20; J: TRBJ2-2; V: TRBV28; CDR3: CASRHPTGRPKLRNTGELFF
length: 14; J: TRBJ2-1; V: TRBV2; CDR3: CASYWDSAVDEQFF
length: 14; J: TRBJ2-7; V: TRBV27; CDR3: CASRPLTGGYEQYF
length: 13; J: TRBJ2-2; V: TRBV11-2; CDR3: CASRQGYTGELFF
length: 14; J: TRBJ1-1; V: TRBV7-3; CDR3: CASSPSKEGDEAFF
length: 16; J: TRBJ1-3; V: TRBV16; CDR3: CASSQSPGGDGNTIYF
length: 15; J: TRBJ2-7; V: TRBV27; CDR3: CATRDSGADRNEQYF
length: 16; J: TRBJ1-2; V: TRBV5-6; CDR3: CASSSRRDSLNYGYTF
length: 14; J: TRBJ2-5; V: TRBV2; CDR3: CASRGTSGEETQYF
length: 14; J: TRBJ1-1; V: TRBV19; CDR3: CASSRRDKNTEAFF
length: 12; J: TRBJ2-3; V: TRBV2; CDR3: CASRAQADTQYF